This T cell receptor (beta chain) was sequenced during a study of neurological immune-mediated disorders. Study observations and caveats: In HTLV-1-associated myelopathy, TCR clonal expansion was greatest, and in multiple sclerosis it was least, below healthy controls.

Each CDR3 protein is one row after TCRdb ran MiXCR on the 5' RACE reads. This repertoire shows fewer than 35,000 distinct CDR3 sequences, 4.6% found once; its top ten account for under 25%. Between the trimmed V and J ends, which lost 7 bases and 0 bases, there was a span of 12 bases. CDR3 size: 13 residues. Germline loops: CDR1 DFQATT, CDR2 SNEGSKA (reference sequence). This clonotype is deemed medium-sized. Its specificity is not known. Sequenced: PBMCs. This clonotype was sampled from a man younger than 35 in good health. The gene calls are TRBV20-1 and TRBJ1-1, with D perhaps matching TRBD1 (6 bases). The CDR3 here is CSVDGQLNTEAFF. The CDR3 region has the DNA TGCAGTGTTGACGGACAGTTGAACACTGAAGCTTTCTTT.